Described below is a single T cell receptor (beta chain) sequence and its context. A much larger clone differs from this one at a single base, so this may be a read error. Germline assignment: CDR1 MDHEN and CDR2 SYDVKM. The CDR3 consists of 16 residues. The ends lost 6 bases at V and 3 bases at J; junction bases unmatched: 10. There were no patients who had received any treatment before thyroid surgery. Using MiXCR, TCRdb re-called clones from the PCR reads. The profile covers roughly 75,000 clones, with 12% appearing a single time and more than 7% taken by the ten largest. The sample is drawn from a study of metastatic and nonmetastatic thyroid tumors.

This clonotype originated in a female donor with papillary thyroid cancer or a benign thyroid nodule (not recorded which). Some clones in this sample may be carry-over from other donors' samples. The chain employs TRBV28 and TRBJ1-5, with TRBD1 matching 8 bases. Input material: tumor tissue. The CDR3 bases are TGTGCCAGCAGACGGACAGGGCGCTCATTCAATCAGCCCCAGCATTTT. Its protein product is CASRRTGRSFNQPQHF.